This T cell receptor beta chain was recovered during a study of blood T cells in healthy people across ages. Study-level points and caveats: Estimated diversity that came from one million T cells was considered an underestimate. TCR beta diversity correlated strongly with naive T cell percentage. Unsorted PBMCs ruled out conclusive naive versus antigen-experienced comparison.

Concerning this clonotype itself: Its antigen is not identified.

Sample-barcoded 5' priming and a J-beta primer mix drove a second PCR of roughly 7 to 11 cycles. With 12 random nucleotides, a template-switch adaptor tagged each individual cDNA molecule. MiXCR, run by TCRdb on the 5' RACE reads, gives a single entry per CDR3 protein. The sample includes over 950,000 distinct CDR3 sequences, 35% to 40% seen only once; the top ten take 10% to 15%. Material: blood. The TCR was taken from a man aged 18 to 29 in good health.

The CDR3 DNA reads TGCAGCGTTGAGAGGCTAGCGGTAAACACCGGGGAGCTGTTTTTT. Amino acid sequence: CSVERLAVNTGELFF. The chain combines TRBV29-1 with TRBJ2-2; 7 bases map to TRBD2. Germline CDR1 and CDR2: SQVTM and ANQGSEA. After removal of 3 bases from V and 2 bases from J, the junction contained 6 bases not matched to a gene. CDR3 length equals 15 residues.